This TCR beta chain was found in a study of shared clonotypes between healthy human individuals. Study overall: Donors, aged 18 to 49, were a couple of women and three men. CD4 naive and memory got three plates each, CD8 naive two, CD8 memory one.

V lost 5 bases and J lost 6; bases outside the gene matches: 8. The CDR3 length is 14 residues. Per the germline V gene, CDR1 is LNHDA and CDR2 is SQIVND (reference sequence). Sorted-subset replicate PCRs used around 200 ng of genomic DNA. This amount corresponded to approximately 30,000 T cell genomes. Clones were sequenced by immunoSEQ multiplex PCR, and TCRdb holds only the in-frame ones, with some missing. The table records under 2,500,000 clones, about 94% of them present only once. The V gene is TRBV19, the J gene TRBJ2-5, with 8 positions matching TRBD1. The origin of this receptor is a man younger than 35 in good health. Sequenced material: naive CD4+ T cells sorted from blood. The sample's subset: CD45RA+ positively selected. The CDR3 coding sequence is TGTGCCAGTAGTCCCTCAGGGGGCCCGAAGACCCAGTACTTC. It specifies CASSPSGGPKTQYF.